This T cell receptor (beta chain) comes out of a study of cytomegalovirus exposure and HLA in healthy donors. The donors were part of the validation cohort of 120 subjects. That cohort was separate from the first cohort, which comprised under 700 subjects. Study-level points and caveats: In vitro experiments confirmed that three CMV-associated chains were specific for CMV antigens. TCR clusters originating in the first cohort tended to co-occur in the approximately 120 validation repertoires, according to a later analysis.

Using immunoSEQ multiplex PCR, the repertoire was profiled, and TCRdb retains in-frame clones only, with some absent. The sample holds 150,000 or so clones, more than 75% seen once. V gave up 1 base and J gave up 0 bases, with 9 bases separating them. The CDR3 covers 16 residues. The V gene's germline CDR1 is SGHAT and CDR2 FQNNGV. As regards this clone: Its antigen is unidentified.

V is TRBV11-2 and J is TRBJ2-2, with unresolved D. The sequenced sample was PBMCs. This clonotype was obtained from a woman in her 30s in good health and CMV-seronegative. CDR3 sequence reads: CASSLARPTNTGELFF. CDR3 nucleotide sequence: TGTGCCAGCAGCTTAGCCAGGCCTACGAACACCGGGGAGCTGTTTTTT.